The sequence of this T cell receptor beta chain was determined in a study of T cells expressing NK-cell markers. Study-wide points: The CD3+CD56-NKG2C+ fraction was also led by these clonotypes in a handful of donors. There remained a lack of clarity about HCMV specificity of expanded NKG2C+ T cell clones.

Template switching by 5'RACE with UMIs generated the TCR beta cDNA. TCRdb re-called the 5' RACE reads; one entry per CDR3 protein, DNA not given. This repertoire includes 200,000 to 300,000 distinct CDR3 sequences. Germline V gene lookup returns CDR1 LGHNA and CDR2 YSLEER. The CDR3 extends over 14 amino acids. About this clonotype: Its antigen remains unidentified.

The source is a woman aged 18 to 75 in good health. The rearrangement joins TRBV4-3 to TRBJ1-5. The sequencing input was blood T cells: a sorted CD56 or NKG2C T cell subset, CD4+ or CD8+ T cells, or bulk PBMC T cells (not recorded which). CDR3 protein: CASSQRIGNQPQHF.